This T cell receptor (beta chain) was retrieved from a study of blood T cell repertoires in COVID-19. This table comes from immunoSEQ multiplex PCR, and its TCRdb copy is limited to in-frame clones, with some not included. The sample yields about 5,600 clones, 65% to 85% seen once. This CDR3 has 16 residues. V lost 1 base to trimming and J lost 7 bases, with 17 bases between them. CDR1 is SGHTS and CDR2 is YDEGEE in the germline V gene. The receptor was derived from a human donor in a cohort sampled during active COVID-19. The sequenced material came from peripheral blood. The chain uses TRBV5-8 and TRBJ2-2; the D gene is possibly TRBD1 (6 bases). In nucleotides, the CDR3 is TGTGCCAGCAGCTTGTTGGCAGGGGTATACCTCGGGGAGCTGTTTTTT. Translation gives CASSLLAGVYLGELFF.